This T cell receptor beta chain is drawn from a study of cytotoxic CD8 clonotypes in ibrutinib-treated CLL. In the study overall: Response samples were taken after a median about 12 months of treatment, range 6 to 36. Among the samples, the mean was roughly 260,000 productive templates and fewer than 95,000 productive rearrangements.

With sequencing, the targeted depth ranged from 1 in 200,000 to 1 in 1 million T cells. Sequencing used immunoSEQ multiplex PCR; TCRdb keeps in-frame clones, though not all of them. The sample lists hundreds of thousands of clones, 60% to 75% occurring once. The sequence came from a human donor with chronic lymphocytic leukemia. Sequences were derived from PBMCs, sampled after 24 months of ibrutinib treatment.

CDR3 sequence reads: CASSPKDWGASGANVLTF. CDR3 DNA sequence: TGCGCCAGCAGCCCAAAGGATTGGGGGGCCAGTGGGGCCAACGTCCTGACTTTC. The chain carries TRBV5-1 and TRBJ2-6; D tentatively fits TRBD1 or TRBD2 (6 bases each). V lost 4 bases to trimming and J lost 3 bases, with 20 bases between them. This CDR3 region has 18 residues. The V gene's germline CDR1 is SGHRS and CDR2 YFSETQ. The variable domain in full, completed from reference TRBV5-1 and TRBJ2-6, reads KAGVTQTPRYLIKTRGQQVTLSCSPISGHRSVSWYQQTPGQGLQFLFEYFSETQRNKGNFPGRFSGRQFSNSRSEMNVSTLELGDSALYLCASSPKDWGASGANVLTFGAGSRLTVL.